This TCR beta chain originates from a study of control samples from healthy donors and cancer patients. Germline CDR1 reads KGHSH; CDR2 reads LQKENI. V dropped 6 bases and J dropped 1 base, with 6 bases sitting between them. The CDR3 extends over 12 amino acids. Clones were read by immunoSEQ multiplex PCR, and TCRdb kept only the in-frame ones, dropping some. The data hold fewer than 30,000 clones, with roughly 85% observed a single time. The sample was PBMCs. The chain uses TRBV18 and TRBJ1-2; D not resolved. This clonotype originated in a woman aged 55-69 years with head and neck cancer. For the CDR3, the DNA is TGTGCCAGCTCGTCCAATAACTATGGCTACACCTTC. Translated, it gives CASSSNNYGYTF.